This T cell receptor beta chain is drawn from a study of OX40 agonist ivuxolimab in advanced cancers. The protocol was immunoSEQ multiplex PCR, while the TCRdb copy is restricted to in-frame clones and leaves out a portion. The data hold around 60,000 clones, with approximately 80% observed a single time. Unmatched junction bases numbered 6, after V lost 10 bases and J lost 1 base. The CDR3 loop spans 14 amino acids. Germline V gene sequence: CDR1 SNHLY, CDR2 FYNNEI. V is TRBV2 and J is TRBJ2-1; TRBD1 agrees at 8 bases. The TCR was taken from an adult with an advanced solid tumor such as melanoma, head and neck, liver or kidney cancer. Here the sequenced sample was CD4+ or CD8+ T cells sorted from blood, taken in a trial of the OX40 agonist ivuxolimab. Here the CDR3 DNA reads TGTGCCAACCTACGGGACAGGTCCTACAATGAGCAGTTCTTC. This sequence encodes CANLRDRSYNEQFF. Full variable domain (missing parts from reference TRBV2 and TRBJ2-1): EPEVTQTPSHQVTQMGQEVILRCVPISNHLYFYWYRQILGQKVEFLVSFYNNEISEKSEIFDDQFSVERPDGSNFTLKIRSTKLEDSAMYFCANLRDRSYNEQFFGPGTRLTVL.